Below, 22 T cell receptor beta chains from the same sample are listed, as sequenced in a study of cytomegalovirus exposure and HLA in healthy donors. Vbeta (60) and Jbeta (13) primers were used in the PCR. Clones were read by immunoSEQ multiplex PCR, and TCRdb kept only the in-frame ones, dropping some. The table lists 160,000 or so clones, 55% to 75% of them singletons. Sequenced: PBMCs. Receptors were obtained from a human donor in good health.

V is TRBV11-2 and J is TRBJ1-1; possible D gene TRBD1, 6 bases. This CDR3 contains 14 residues. Germline V gives CDR1 SGHAT, CDR2 FQNNGV. The V end was cut by 3 bases, the J end by 4 bases, with 12 bases between. The CDR3 is CASSFYGGPTEAFF. CDR3 DNA: TGTGCCAGCAGCTTTTACGGGGGGCCCACTGAAGCTTTCTTT. The full variable domain, rest sourced from reference TRBV11-2 and TRBJ1-1, is EAGVAQSPRYKIIEKRQSVAFWCNPISGHATLYWYQQILGQGPKLLIQFQNNGVVDDSQLPKDRFSAERLKGVDSTLKIQPAKLEDSAVYLCASSFYGGPTEAFFGQGTRLTVV.

This rearrangement joins TRBV13 to TRBJ1-1, with 7 positions matching TRBD1. This CDR3 comprises 15 residues. Germline V gene sequence: CDR1 PRHDT, CDR2 FYEKMQ (reference sequence). Germline trimming cut 5 bases from V and 0 bases from J; bases unmatched to any gene: 6. The CDR3 DNA sequence: TGTGCCAGCAGCGCCCGACAGGGTCTGAACACTGAAGCTTTCTTT. Translation gives CASSARQGLNTEAFF.

The rearrangement links TRBV18 to TRBJ2-5; a weak D match, TRBD1 (5 bases). The CDR3 contains 14 residues. V was cut by 2 bases and J by 2 bases, with 9 bases left in between. Germline V lookup: CDR1 KGHSH, CDR2 LQKENI. The CDR3 DNA reads TGTGCCAGCTCACCAGGCAGGGCACAAGAGACCCAGTACTTC. This codes for CASSPGRAQETQYF.

This chain uses TRBV29-1 with TRBJ2-3; the match to TRBD2 covers 10 bases. The CDR3 covers 17 residues. Germline V gives CDR1 SQVTM, CDR2 ANQGSEA. With 6 bases clipped from V and 1 base from J, the junction kept 13 bases outside the gene matches. The CDR3 DNA follows: TGCAGCGTCGGGACTAGCGCGGCGTATTGGGGCACAGATACGCAGTATTTT. Protein sequence: CSVGTSAAYWGTDTQYF.

J is TRBJ2-7 and V is TRBV7-3; D is possibly TRBD1 (6 bases). This CDR3 has 13 amino acids. Trimming left V 4 bases short and J 10 bases short, with 17 bases between. Germline lookup yields CDR1 SGHTA and CDR2 FQGTGA. Written as DNA, the CDR3 is TGTGCCAGCAGCTCCACAGGGACCGAGGATCAGTACTTC. Protein: CASSSTGTEDQYF.

As regards this clone: The junction and the germline gene differ at one end; a read error may be behind it. The chain employs TRBV7-7 and TRBJ1-2, with 7 bases identical to TRBD1. The germline CDR1 and CDR2 sequences are SSHAT and FNYEAQ (reference sequence). This CDR3 has 14 amino acids. The CDR3, as DNA: TGTGCTAGCAGCCCCTTGGGACAGACTTATGGCTACACCTTC. It specifies CASSPLGQTYGYTF.

The chain recombines TRBV6-5 with TRBJ2-5, with TRBD2 matching 9 bases. Trimming cost V 2 bases and J 3 bases; bases outside gene matches: 7. Germline-derived CDR1 and CDR2 are MNHEY and SVGAGI. CDR3 length equals 16 residues. For the CDR3, the DNA is TGTGCCAGCAGTTACCGGCGGTTAGCGGGAGAAGAGACCCAGTACTTC. Amino acid sequence: CASSYRRLAGEETQYF.

V gene TRBV30 combines with J gene TRBJ2-7; 8 bases are shared with TRBD2. CDR1 GTSNPN and CDR2 SVGIG come from the germline V gene (reference sequence). The V segment lost 0 bases and the J segment 2 bases; nucleotides outside the gene matches: 3. This CDR3 has 14 residues. The CDR3 protein is CAWSVLGGAYEQYF. The CDR3 DNA is TGTGCCTGGAGTGTTCTCGGGGGGGCCTACGAGCAGTACTTC. Drawing the rest from reference TRBV30 and TRBJ2-7, the complete variable domain is SQTIHQWPATLVQPVGSPLSLECTVEGTSNPNLYWYRQAAGRGLQLLFYSVGIGQISSEVPQNLSASRPQDRQFILSSKKLLLSDSGFYLCAWSVLGGAYEQYFGPGTRLTVT.

The rearrangement links TRBV7-9 to TRBJ1-4; 8 bases are a match to TRBD1. Germline lookup yields CDR1 SEHNR and CDR2 FQNEAQ (reference sequence). The CDR3 runs 15 residues. The V gene end was trimmed by 4 bases and the J gene end by 6 bases; junction bases not matched to a gene: 7. Here the CDR3 reads CASSSPPGGDEKLFF. Here the CDR3 DNA reads TGTGCCAGCAGCTCCCCGCCAGGGGGCGATGAAAAACTGTTTTTT.

This rearrangement joins TRBV27 to TRBJ1-2; 7 nucleotides match TRBD1. V shed 3 bases and J 2 bases; nucleotides not matched to a gene: 3. Germline CDR1 MNHEY, CDR2 SMNVEV (reference sequence). The length of the CDR3 is 14 residues. For the CDR3, the DNA is TGTGCCAGCAGTTTGGAACAGGGGAACTATGGCTACACCTTC. Its protein is CASSLEQGNYGYTF.

The chain employs TRBV19 and TRBJ2-3; a weak D match, TRBD1 (6 bases). Germline values: CDR1 LNHDA, CDR2 SQIVND (reference sequence). The CDR3 is made up of 14 amino acids. With 7 bases removed from V and 5 bases from J, the gap between germline ends came to 16 bases. CDR3 DNA: TGTGCCAGTAATTCGGGACAACTGGGAGATACGCAGTATTTT. This sequence encodes CASNSGQLGDTQYF. Full variable domain (missing parts from reference TRBV19 and TRBJ2-3): DGGITQSPKYLFRKEGQNVTLSCEQNLNHDAMYWYRQDPGQGLRLIYYSQIVNDFQKGDIAEGYSVSREKKESFPLTVTSAQKNPTAFYLCASNSGQLGDTQYFGPGTRLTVL.

The rearrangement links TRBV19 to TRBJ2-7; TRBD1 is a possible D gene (6 bases). Germline CDR1 LNHDA, CDR2 SQIVND (reference sequence). Trimming pared 5 bases from V and 5 bases from J, leaving 13 bases between. This CDR3 comprises 13 residues. The CDR3 region has the DNA TGTGCCAGTAGTCCCCGAACAGGGAACGAGCAGTACTTC. Its translation is CASSPRTGNEQYF.

This chain links TRBV29-1 with TRBJ2-7; 8 bases line up with TRBD1. V shed 0 bases and J 9 bases; nucleotides not matched to a gene: 16. The germline CDR1 and CDR2 sequences are SQVTM and ANQGSEA. This CDR3 comprises 16 residues. Here the CDR3 DNA reads TGCAGCGTTGAAGACATCGGCACAGGGGGTTTCGGCGGGCAGTACTTC. Its translation is CSVEDIGTGGFGGQYF.

This chain uses TRBV19 with TRBJ2-3; TRBD2 aligns across 12 bases. CDR3 length: 15 amino acids. Trimming took 10 bases from V and 0 from J; bases not matched to a gene: 5. Germline V CDR1 and CDR2: LNHDA, SQIVND (reference sequence). The chain's CDR3 is CANGLAGPSTDTQYF. The CDR3 bases are TGTGCCAACGGACTAGCGGGGCCCAGCACAGATACGCAGTATTTT.

This sequence joins TRBV12-5 and TRBJ1-5, with D possibly TRBD1 on 6 matching bases. The CDR3 totals 17 residues. V was clipped by 7 bases and J by 4 bases, with 23 bases between them. Germline lookup yields CDR1 LGHNT and CDR2 FRNRAP. Written as DNA, the CDR3 is TGTGCTAGTGCCTCCGGGACACCCCTCTTCCTGAATCAGCCCCAGCATTTT. Translating it yields CASASGTPLFLNQPQHF.

The J gene is TRBJ1-2, the V gene TRBV28; D is unclear. CDR1 MDHEN and CDR2 SYDVKM come from the germline V gene. Trimming stripped 4 bases from V and 2 bases from J, with 5 bases between. This CDR3 has 12 amino acids. The CDR3 nucleotides read TGTGCCAGCAGTTGGGCCAACTATGGCTACACCTTC. Protein: CASSWANYGYTF.

The genes are TRBV6-6 and TRBJ1-5, with D possibly TRBD1 on 5 matching bases. Trimming stripped 0 bases from V and 3 bases from J, with 12 bases between. Germline CDR1 reads MNHNY; CDR2 reads SVGAGI (reference sequence). The length of the CDR3 is 16 residues. CDR3 region: CASSYSRQGLNQPQHF. As DNA, the CDR3 is TGTGCCAGCAGTTACTCGAGGCAGGGACTCAATCAGCCCCAGCATTTT.

This clone appeared a single time. The chain links TRBV25-1 to TRBJ1-6, with 7 positions matching TRBD1. Unmatched junction bases numbered 4, after V lost 5 bases and J lost 6 bases. This CDR3 has 14 residues. Germline V CDR1 and CDR2: MGHDK, SYGVNS. The CDR3, as DNA: TGTGCCAGCAGTAGCAGGGGGACTAATTCACCCCTCCACTTT. Translating it yields CASSSRGTNSPLHF. Full variable domain (outside the CDR3, taken from reference TRBV25-1 and TRBJ1-6): EADIYQTPRYLVIGTGKKITLECSQTMGHDKMYWYQQDPGMELHLIHYSYGVNSTEKGDLSSESTVSRIRTEHFPLTLESARPSHTSQYLCASSSRGTNSPLHFGNGTRLTVT.

This clone was detected a few times. Germline and junction disagree at one end, which may indicate a read error. The chain employs TRBV7-9 and TRBJ1-2; 9 nucleotides align to TRBD1. CDR1 is SEHNR and CDR2 is FQNEAQ in the germline V gene (reference sequence). The CDR3 covers 16 residues. CDR3 amino acids: CSSSSGAGQGYYGYTF. The CDR3 DNA follows: TGTTCCAGCAGCTCCGGTGCGGGACAGGGCTACTATGGCTACACCTTC.

The V call is TRBV5-6, the J call TRBJ1-2; TRBD1 is a possible D gene (5 bases). CDR1 is SGHDT and CDR2 is YYEEEE in the germline V gene. Trimming cost V 4 bases and J 5 bases, with 15 bases left between them. The CDR3 is 14 residues long. For the CDR3, the DNA is TGTGCCAGCAGCCCCGGGGGGGTTCGGTATGGCTACACCTTC. Amino acid sequence: CASSPGGVRYGYTF.

The gene calls are TRBV5-1 and TRBJ2-1; TRBD1 is a possible D gene (5 bases). The CDR3 extends over 15 amino acids. V lost 4 bases and J lost 0, with 11 bases in between. Germline V gives CDR1 SGHRS, CDR2 YFSETQ. The CDR3 region has the DNA TGCGCCAGCAGCCGACAGAGTAGCTCCTACAATGAGCAGTTCTTC. Protein: CASSRQSSSYNEQFF.

The V and J genes are TRBV7-2 and TRBJ1-5; possibly TRBD1 for D (5 bases). Germline V lookup: CDR1 SGHTA, CDR2 FQGNSA. This CDR3 has 14 residues. V was cut by 5 bases and J by 3 bases, with 11 bases left in between. The CDR3 loop is CASSQGRNNQPQHF. In DNA form, the CDR3 reads TGTGCCAGCAGCCAGGGCCGGAACAATCAGCCCCAGCATTTT.